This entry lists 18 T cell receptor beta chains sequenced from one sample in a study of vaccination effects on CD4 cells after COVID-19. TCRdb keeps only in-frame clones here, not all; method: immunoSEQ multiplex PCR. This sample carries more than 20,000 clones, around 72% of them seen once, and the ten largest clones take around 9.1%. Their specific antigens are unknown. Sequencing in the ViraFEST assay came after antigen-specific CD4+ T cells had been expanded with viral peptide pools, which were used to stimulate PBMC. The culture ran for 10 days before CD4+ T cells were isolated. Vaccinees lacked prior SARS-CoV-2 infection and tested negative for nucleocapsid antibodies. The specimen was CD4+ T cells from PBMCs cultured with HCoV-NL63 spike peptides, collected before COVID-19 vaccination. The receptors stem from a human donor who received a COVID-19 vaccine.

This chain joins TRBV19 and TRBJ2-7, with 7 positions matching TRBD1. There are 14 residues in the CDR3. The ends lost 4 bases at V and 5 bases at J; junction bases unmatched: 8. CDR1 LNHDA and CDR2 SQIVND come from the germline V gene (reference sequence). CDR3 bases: TGTGCCAGTAGTAACGCAGGGGGACGAAACGAGCAGTACTTC. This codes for CASSNAGGRNEQYF.

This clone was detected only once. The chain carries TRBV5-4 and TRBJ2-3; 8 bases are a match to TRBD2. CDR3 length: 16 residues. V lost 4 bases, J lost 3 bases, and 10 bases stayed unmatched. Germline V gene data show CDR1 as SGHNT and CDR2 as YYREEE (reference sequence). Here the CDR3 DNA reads TGTGCCAGCAGCACCAAACCGGGACTAGGTACAGATACGCAGTATTTT. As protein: CASSTKPGLGTDTQYF.

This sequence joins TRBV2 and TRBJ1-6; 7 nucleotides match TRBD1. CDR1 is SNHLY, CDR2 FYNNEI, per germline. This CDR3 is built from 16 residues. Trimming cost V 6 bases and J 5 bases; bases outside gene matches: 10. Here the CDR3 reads CASSRITGENNSPLHF. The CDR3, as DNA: TGTGCCAGCAGCCGAATTACAGGGGAAAATAATTCACCCCTCCACTTT.

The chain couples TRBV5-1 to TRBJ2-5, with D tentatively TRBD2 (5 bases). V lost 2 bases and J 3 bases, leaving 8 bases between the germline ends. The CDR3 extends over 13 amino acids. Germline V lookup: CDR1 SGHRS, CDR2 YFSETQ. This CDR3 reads CASSFGLKETQYF. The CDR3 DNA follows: TGCGCCAGCAGCTTCGGACTTAAAGAGACCCAGTACTTC.

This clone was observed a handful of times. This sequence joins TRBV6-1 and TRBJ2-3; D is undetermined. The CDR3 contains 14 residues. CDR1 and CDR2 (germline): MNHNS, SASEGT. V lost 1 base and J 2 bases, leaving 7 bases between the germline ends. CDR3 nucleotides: TGTGCCAGCAGTGAAGGCGGCTACACAGATACGCAGTATTTT. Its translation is CASSEGGYTDTQYF.

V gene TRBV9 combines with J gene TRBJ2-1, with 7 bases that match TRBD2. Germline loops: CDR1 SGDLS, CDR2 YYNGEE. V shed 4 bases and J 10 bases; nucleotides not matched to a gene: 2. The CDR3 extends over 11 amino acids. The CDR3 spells CASSLGGEQFF. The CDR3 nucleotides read TGTGCCAGCAGCCTCGGGGGGGAGCAGTTCTTC.

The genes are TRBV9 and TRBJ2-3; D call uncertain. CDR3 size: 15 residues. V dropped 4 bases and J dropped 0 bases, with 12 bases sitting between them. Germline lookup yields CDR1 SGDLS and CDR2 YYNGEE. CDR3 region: CASSLTRYSTDTQYF. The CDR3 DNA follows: TGTGCCAGCAGCTTGACTCGGTATAGCACAGATACGCAGTATTTT.

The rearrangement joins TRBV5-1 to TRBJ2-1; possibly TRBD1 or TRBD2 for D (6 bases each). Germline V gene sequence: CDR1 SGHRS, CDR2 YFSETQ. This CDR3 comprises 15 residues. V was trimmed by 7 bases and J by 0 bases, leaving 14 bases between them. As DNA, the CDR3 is TGCGCCAGCGGATACGGGGGCCTCTCCTACAATGAGCAGTTCTTC. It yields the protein CASGYGGLSYNEQFF.

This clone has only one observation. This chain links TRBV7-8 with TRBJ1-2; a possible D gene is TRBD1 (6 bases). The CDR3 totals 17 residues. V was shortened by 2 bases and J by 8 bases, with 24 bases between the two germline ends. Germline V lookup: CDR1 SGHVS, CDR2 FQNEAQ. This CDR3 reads CASSLLGAGQSVGGYTF. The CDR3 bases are TGTGCCAGCAGCTTACTAGGGGCAGGACAGTCGGTGGGAGGCTACACCTTC.

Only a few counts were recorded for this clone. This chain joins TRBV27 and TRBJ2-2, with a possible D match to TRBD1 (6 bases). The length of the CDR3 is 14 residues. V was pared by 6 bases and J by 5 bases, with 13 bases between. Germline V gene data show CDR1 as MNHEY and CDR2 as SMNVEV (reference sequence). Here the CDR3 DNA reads TGTGCCAGCAGGGGGGCCTTAGGGACCGGGGAGCTGTTTTTT. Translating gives CASRGALGTGELFF.

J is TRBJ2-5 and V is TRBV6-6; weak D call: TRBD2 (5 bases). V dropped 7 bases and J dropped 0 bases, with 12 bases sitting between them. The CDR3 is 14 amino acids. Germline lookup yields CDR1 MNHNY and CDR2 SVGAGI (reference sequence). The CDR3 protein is CASKDSAHQETQYF. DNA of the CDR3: TGTGCCAGCAAAGATAGCGCTCACCAAGAGACCCAGTACTTC.

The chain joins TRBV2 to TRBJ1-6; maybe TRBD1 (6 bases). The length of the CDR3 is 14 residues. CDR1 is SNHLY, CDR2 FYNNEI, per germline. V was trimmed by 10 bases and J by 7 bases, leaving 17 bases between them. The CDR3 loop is CATNSRGDNSPLHF. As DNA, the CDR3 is TGTGCCACCAACTCCAGGGGCGACAATTCACCCCTCCACTTT. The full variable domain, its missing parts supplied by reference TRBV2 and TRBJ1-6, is EPEVTQTPSHQVTQMGQEVILRCVPISNHLYFYWYRQILGQKVEFLVSFYNNEISEKSEIFDDQFSVERPDGSNFTLKIRSTKLEDSAMYFCATNSRGDNSPLHFGNGTRLTVT.

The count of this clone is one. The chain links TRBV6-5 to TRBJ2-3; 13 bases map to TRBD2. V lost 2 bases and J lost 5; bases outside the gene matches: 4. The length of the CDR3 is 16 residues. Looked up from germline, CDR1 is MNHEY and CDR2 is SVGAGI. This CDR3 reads CASSYGGTSGVDTQYF. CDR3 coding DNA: TGTGCCAGCAGTTACGGAGGGACTAGCGGGGTAGATACGCAGTATTTT.

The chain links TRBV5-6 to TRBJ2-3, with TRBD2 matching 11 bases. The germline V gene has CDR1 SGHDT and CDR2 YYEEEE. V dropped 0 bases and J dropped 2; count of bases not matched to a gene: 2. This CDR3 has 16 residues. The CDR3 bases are TGTGCCAGCAGCTTGGTGGGACTAGCGGACACAGATACGCAGTATTTT. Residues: CASSLVGLADTDTQYF.

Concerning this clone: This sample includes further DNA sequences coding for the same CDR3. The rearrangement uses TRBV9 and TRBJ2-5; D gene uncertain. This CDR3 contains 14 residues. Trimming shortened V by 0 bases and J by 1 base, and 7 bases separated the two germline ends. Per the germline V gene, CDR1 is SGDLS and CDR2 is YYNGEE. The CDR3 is CASSVGTIQETQYF. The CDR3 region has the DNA TGTGCCAGCAGCGTAGGTACGATCCAAGAGACCCAGTACTTC.

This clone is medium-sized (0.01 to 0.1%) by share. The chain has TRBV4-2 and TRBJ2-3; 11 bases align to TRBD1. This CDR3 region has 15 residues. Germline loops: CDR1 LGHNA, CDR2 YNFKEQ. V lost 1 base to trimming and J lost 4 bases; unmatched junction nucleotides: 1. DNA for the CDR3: TGTGCCAGCAGCCAAGGGACAGGGGGCGCAGATACGCAGTATTTT. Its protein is CASSQGTGGADTQYF.

The CDR3 DNA reads TGTGCCAGCAGTGAACGCCGTCAGAGTTACTCACCCCTCCACTTT. It encodes CASSERRQSYSPLHF. The J gene is TRBJ1-6, the V gene TRBV6-1; D is ambiguous. V was trimmed by 2 bases and J by 10 bases, leaving 15 bases between them. Germline loops: CDR1 MNHNS, CDR2 SASEGT. The CDR3 is 15 amino acids.

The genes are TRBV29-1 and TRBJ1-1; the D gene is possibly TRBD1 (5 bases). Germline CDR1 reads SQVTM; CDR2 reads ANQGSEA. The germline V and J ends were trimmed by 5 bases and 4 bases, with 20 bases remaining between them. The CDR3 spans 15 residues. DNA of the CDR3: TGCAGCGTTTATGGGGTTGGGGGTGGGGGCACTGAAGCTTTCTTT. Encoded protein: CSVYGVGGGGTEAFF.